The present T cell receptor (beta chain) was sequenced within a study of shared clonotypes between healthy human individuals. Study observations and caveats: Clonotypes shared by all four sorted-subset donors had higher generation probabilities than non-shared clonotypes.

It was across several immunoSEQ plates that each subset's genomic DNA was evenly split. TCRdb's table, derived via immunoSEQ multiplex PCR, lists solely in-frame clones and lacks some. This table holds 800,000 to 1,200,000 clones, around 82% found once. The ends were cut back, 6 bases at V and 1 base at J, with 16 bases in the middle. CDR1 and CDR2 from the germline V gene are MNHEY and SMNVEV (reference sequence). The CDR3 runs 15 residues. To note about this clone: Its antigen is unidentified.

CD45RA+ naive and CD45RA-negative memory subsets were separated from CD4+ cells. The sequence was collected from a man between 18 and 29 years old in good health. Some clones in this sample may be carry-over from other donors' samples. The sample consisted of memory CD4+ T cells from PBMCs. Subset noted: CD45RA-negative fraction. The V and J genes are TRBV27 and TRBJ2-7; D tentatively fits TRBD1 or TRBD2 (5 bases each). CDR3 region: CASSPSGTDSYEQYF. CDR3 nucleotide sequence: TGTGCCAGCAGCCCATCCGGGACCGATTCCTACGAGCAGTACTTC.